Each of the 19 T cell receptor beta chains below was sequenced from the same sample in a study of cytomegalovirus exposure and HLA in healthy donors. The primer mix had 60 Vbeta and 13 Jbeta primers. TCRdb's table, derived via immunoSEQ multiplex PCR, lists solely in-frame clones and lacks some. Altogether about 82,000 clones are present, approximately 81% being singletons, with the ten largest covering 6.2%. What was sequenced was PBMCs. All receptors derive from a woman in her 50s in good health and CMV-seropositive.

The chain recombines TRBV27 with TRBJ2-2, with a possible D match to TRBD2 (5 bases). The CDR3 consists of 13 residues. Per germline, CDR1 MNHEY and CDR2 SMNVEV (reference sequence). V shed 7 bases and J shed 6 bases, with 12 bases lying between them. As DNA, the CDR3 is TGTGCCAGCACCCGTAGCGTCGCCGGGGAGCTGTTTTTT. It encodes CASTRSVAGELFF.

Worth noting for this clone: Mismatch with germline at one junction end may stem from a read error. The genes are TRBV9 and TRBJ2-7; D unresolved. The CDR3 runs 9 residues. The germline gives CDR1 SGDLS, CDR2 YYNGEE. CDR3 nucleotide sequence: TGTGCCAGCAGCGCAGGATTCCGCTTC. Protein: CASSAGFRF.

The J gene is TRBJ1-2, the V gene TRBV30, with D uncertain. The V gene's germline CDR1 is GTSNPN and CDR2 SVGIG (reference sequence). The CDR3 sequence is 13 residues long. Trimming pared 1 base from V and 4 bases from J, leaving 10 bases between. The CDR3 here is CAWSGPPGYGYTF. The CDR3 bases are TGTGCCTGGAGTGGACCCCCGGGCTATGGCTACACCTTC.

J is TRBJ2-3 and V is TRBV6-1; unclear D gene. The CDR3 length is 15 residues. Trimming took off 2 bases at V and 2 bases at J, with 11 bases between the two ends. Germline values: CDR1 MNHNS, CDR2 SASEGT. DNA for the CDR3: TGTGCCAGCAGTGAACTCGCAGTCCCCACAGATACGCAGTATTTT. Its protein product is CASSELAVPTDTQYF.

V is TRBV2 and J is TRBJ2-1; D might be TRBD2 (5 bases). V dropped 6 bases and J dropped 6 bases, with 18 bases sitting between them. CDR1 is SNHLY and CDR2 is FYNNEI in the germline V gene. CDR3 length: 15 residues. CDR3 nucleotides: TGTGCCAGCAGGGGCCGGACTCGAACTGGCAATGAGCAGTTCTTC. This codes for CASRGRTRTGNEQFF.

This clone was picked up a small number of times. The chain employs TRBV2 and TRBJ2-2; 10 bases match TRBD2. V lost 2 bases to trimming and J lost 7 bases; unmatched junction nucleotides: 4. Per germline, CDR1 SNHLY and CDR2 FYNNEI. The CDR3 totals 15 residues. CDR3 loop: CASSELAGAVGELFF. DNA of the CDR3: TGTGCCAGCAGTGAACTAGCGGGAGCGGTCGGGGAGCTGTTTTTT.

This rearrangement joins TRBV29-1 to TRBJ2-5; unclear D gene. Germline V CDR1 and CDR2: SQVTM, ANQGSEA. The CDR3 extends over 10 amino acids. V gave up 3 bases and J gave up 5 bases, with 4 bases separating them. The CDR3 nucleotides are TGCAGCGTTGATGCGGAGACCCAGTACTTC. Amino acids: CSVDAETQYF.

The sample holds one count of this clone. The chain has TRBV10-3 and TRBJ2-1, with a weak D call TRBD1 (5 bases). Trimming shortened V by 4 bases and J by 8 bases, and 9 bases separated the two germline ends. This CDR3 contains 12 residues. Germline assignment: CDR1 ENHRY and CDR2 SYGVKD. The CDR3, as DNA: TGTGCCATCAGTGGGGTAGGGGATGAGCAGTTCTTC. Translating it yields CAISGVGDEQFF.

The chain combines TRBV18 with TRBJ2-1, with 10 bases identical to TRBD2. CDR1 is KGHSH, CDR2 LQKENI, per germline. V was clipped by 8 bases and J by 4 bases; unmatched bases: 8. This CDR3 is built from 15 residues. The CDR3 spells CASTTGLAVYNEQFF. The CDR3 DNA reads as TGTGCCAGCACTACAGGACTAGCGGTTTACAATGAGCAGTTCTTC.

This clone appeared once. The chain couples TRBV6-5 to TRBJ2-4, with TRBD2 matching 13 bases. The trim removed 6 bases at V and 13 bases at J, leaving 9 bases unmatched. This CDR3 spans 14 amino acids. CDR1 MNHEY and CDR2 SVGAGI come from the germline V gene. Written as DNA, the CDR3 is TGTGCCAGCAGCCCAGGACTAGCGGGAGTGCTCCAGTACTTC. This codes for CASSPGLAGVLQYF.

J is TRBJ2-7 and V is TRBV29-1; 10 positions match TRBD1. CDR3 size: 15 residues. Trimming removed 6 bases from V and 5 bases from J; junction bases left unmatched: 13. Germline V gene lookup returns CDR1 SQVTM and CDR2 ANQGSEA. CDR3 nucleotide sequence: TGCAGCGTGAGGGGGGCAGGGACAGGGGCAGACGAGCAGTACTTC. This encodes CSVRGAGTGADEQYF.

V and J are TRBV6-6 and TRBJ1-1; 10 positions match TRBD1. The CDR3 runs 15 residues. With V trimmed by 5 bases and J by 4 bases, 7 bases remained unmatched. Germline V gene lookup returns CDR1 MNHNY and CDR2 SVGAGI (reference sequence). CDR3 sequence: CASSRQGAGSTEAFF. DNA of the CDR3: TGTGCCAGCAGTAGACAGGGGGCTGGAAGCACTGAAGCTTTCTTT.

The chain links TRBV6-1 to TRBJ2-7; TRBD1 is a possible D gene (6 bases). Germline V gene sequence: CDR1 MNHNS, CDR2 SASEGT. V lost 4 bases, J lost 6 bases, and 16 bases lay in between. The CDR3 contains 14 residues. The CDR3: CASSAQGLSSEQYF. In DNA, the CDR3 is TGTGCCAGCAGTGCTCAGGGGCTTAGCAGCGAGCAGTACTTC.

The chain joins TRBV6-1 to TRBJ2-2, with D perhaps matching TRBD2 (5 bases). V lost 6 bases and J 6 bases, leaving 14 bases between the germline ends. CDR1 and CDR2 (germline): MNHNS, SASEGT. The CDR3 runs to 14 residues. This chain's CDR3 is CASRYWTPPGELFF. The CDR3 nucleotides are TGTGCCAGCAGGTACTGGACTCCACCCGGGGAGCTGTTTTTT.

V usage is TRBV27 and J usage is TRBJ2-5, with a tentative D call TRBD2 (5 bases). CDR1 and CDR2 (germline): MNHEY, SMNVEV (reference sequence). There are 15 residues in the CDR3. V gave up 1 base and J gave up 4 bases, with 13 bases separating them. CDR3 coding DNA: TGTGCCAGCAGTTTATACTGGGGAGTCGGAGAGACCCAGTACTTC. Protein: CASSLYWGVGETQYF.

This chain links TRBV7-2 with TRBJ2-3; 13 bases are shared with TRBD2. The length of the CDR3 is 15 residues. CDR1 SGHTA and CDR2 FQGNSA come from the germline V gene. The V gene end was trimmed by 5 bases and the J gene end by 4 bases; junction bases not matched to a gene: 3. The chain's CDR3 is CASSTGLAGSDTQYF. The CDR3 coding sequence is TGTGCCAGCAGCACGGGACTAGCGGGATCAGATACGCAGTATTTT.

In this sample, this clone turned up a few times. The CDR3 region has the DNA TGTGCTAGTGGTCTTGTGGGCCAGGGGATGAACACTGAAGCTTTCTTT. Encoded protein: CASGLVGQGMNTEAFF. This sequence joins TRBV12-5 and TRBJ1-1; TRBD1 is a possible D gene (6 bases). Trimming cost V 5 bases and J 0 bases, with 16 bases left between them. Germline-derived CDR1 and CDR2 are LGHNT and FRNRAP. This CDR3 contains 16 residues.

The rearrangement links TRBV5-6 to TRBJ2-4, with D possibly being TRBD2 (6 bases). V was shortened by 4 bases and J by 0 bases, with 11 bases between the two germline ends. CDR1 is SGHDT, CDR2 YYEEEE, per germline. This CDR3 is 15 amino acids long. The CDR3 DNA reads TGTGCCAGCAGCCCCCCGGGGGTAGCCAAAAACATTCAGTACTTC. Translating it yields CASSPPGVAKNIQYF.

The chain joins TRBV30 to TRBJ2-7; D might be TRBD1 (6 bases). CDR1 is GTSNPN and CDR2 is SVGIG in the germline V gene (reference sequence). The CDR3 length is 12 residues. V gave up 2 bases and J gave up 3 bases, with 8 bases separating them. The DNA of the CDR3 is TGTGCCTGGAGTCAACAGGGCTACGAGCAGTACTTC. It yields the protein CAWSQQGYEQYF.